This TCR beta chain stems from a study of metastatic and nonmetastatic thyroid tumors. The sample holds a few counts of this clone. TCRdb called clones again from the PCR reads with MiXCR. The table has fewer than 4,500 clones, 30% to 45% seen once. The entire patient cohort was treatment-naive prior to thyroid surgery. The TCR was taken from a male donor with papillary thyroid cancer or a benign thyroid nodule (not recorded which). Some clones in this sample may be carry-over from other donors' samples. The sequencing input was tumor tissue.

CDR3 region: CASSVTGNLGTEAFF. The CDR3, as DNA: TGTGCCAGCAGTGTTACGGGAAATTTAGGGACTGAAGCTTTCTTT. This chain uses TRBV28 with TRBJ1-1; D gene uncertain. Germline V CDR1 and CDR2: MDHEN, SYDVKM. The CDR3 extends over 15 amino acids. V was pared by 5 bases and J by 5 bases, with 18 bases between.